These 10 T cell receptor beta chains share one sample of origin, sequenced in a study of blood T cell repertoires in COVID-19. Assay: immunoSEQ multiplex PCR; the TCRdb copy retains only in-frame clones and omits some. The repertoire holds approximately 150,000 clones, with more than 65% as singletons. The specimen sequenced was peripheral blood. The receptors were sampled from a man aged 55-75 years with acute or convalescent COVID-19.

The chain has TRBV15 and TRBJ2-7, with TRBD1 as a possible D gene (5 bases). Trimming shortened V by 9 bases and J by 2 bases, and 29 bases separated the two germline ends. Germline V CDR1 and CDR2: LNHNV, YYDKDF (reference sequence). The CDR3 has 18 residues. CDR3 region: CATYLSGRVQTYPYEQYF. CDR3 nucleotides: TGTGCCACATACCTCTCCGGCAGGGTCCAAACTTACCCCTACGAGCAGTACTTC.

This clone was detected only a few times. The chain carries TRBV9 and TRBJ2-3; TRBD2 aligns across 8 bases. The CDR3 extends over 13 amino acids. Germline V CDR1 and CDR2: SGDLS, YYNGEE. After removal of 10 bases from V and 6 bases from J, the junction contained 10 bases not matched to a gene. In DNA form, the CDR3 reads TGTGCCTCCACTCCGGGACTAGTCGATACGCAGTATTTT. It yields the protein CASTPGLVDTQYF.

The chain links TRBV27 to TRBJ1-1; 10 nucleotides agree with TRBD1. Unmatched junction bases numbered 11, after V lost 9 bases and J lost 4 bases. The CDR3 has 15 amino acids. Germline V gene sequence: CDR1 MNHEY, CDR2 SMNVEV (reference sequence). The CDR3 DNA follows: TGTGCCAGTTTAGACAGGGGGCATCCCCTCACTGAAGCTTTCTTT. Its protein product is CASLDRGHPLTEAFF.

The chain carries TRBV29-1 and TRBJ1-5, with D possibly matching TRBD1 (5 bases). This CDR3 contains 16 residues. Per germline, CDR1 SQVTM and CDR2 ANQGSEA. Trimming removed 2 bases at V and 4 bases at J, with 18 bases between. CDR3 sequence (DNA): TGCAGCGTTGAACTCGGACAACTAGCAAAGAATCAGCCCCAGCATTTT. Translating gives CSVELGQLAKNQPQHF.

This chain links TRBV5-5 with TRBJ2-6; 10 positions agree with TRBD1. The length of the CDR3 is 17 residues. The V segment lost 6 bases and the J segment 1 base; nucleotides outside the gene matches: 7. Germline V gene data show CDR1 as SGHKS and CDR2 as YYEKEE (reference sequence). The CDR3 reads CASTLTGGASGANVLTF. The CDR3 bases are TGTGCCAGCACCCTGACAGGGGGCGCTTCTGGGGCCAACGTCCTGACTTTC.

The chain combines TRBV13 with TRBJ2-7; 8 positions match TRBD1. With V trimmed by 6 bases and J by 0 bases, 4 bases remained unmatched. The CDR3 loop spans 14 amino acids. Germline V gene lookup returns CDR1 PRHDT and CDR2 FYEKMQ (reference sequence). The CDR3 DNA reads TGTGCCAGCAGTCGACAGGGGTACTCCTACGAGCAGTACTTC. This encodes CASSRQGYSYEQYF.

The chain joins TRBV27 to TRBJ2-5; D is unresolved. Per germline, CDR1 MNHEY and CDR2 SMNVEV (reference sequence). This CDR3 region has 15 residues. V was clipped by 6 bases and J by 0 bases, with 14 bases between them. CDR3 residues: CASSLLAQYQETQYF. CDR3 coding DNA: TGTGCCAGCAGCCTTCTGGCTCAGTACCAAGAGACCCAGTACTTC.

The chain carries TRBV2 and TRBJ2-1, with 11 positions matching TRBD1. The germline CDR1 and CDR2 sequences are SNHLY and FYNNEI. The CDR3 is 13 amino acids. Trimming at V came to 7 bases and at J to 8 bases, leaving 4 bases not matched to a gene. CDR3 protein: CASNRDRGDEQFF. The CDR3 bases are TGTGCCAGCAATCGGGACAGGGGGGATGAGCAGTTCTTC. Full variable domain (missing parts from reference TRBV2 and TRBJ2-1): EPEVTQTPSHQVTQMGQEVILRCVPISNHLYFYWYRQILGQKVEFLVSFYNNEISEKSEIFDDQFSVERPDGSNFTLKIRSTKLEDSAMYFCASNRDRGDEQFFGPGTRLTVL.

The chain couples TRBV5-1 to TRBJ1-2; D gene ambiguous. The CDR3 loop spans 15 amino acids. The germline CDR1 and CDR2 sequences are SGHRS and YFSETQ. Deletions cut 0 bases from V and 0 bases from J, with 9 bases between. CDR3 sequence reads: CASSLDVGANYGYTF. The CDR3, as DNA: TGCGCCAGCAGCTTGGATGTGGGAGCTAACTATGGCTACACCTTC. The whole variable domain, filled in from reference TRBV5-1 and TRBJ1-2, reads KAGVTQTPRYLIKTRGQQVTLSCSPISGHRSVSWYQQTPGQGLQFLFEYFSETQRNKGNFPGRFSGRQFSNSRSEMNVSTLELGDSALYLCASSLDVGANYGYTFGSGTRLTVV.

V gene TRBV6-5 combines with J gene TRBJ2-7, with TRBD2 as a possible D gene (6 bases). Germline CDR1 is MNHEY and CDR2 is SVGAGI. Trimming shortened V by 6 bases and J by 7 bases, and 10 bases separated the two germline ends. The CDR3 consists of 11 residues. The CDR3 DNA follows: TGTGCCAGCAGCCACAGCGGGGAGCAGTACTTC. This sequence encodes CASSHSGEQYF.